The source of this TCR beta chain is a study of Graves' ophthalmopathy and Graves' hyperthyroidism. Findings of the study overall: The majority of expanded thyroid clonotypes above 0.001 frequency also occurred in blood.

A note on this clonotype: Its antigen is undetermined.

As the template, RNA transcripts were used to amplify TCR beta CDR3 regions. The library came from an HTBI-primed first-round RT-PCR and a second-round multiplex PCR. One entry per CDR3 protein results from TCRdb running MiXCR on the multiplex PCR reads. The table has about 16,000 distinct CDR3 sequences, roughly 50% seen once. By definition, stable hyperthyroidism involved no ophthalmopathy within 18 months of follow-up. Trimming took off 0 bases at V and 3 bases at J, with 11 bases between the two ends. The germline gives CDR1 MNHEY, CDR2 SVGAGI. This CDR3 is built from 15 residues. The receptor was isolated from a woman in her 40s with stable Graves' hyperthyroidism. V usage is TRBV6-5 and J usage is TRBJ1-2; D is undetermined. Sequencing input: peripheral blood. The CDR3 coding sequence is TGTGCCAGCAGTTACTCGATTAATGCGGACTATGGCTACACCTTC. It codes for CASSYSINADYGYTF.